This TCR beta chain stems from a study of CXCR3-negative and CXCR3-positive naive CD8 T cells. Frequency places this clonotype as medium-sized (0.01 to 0.1%). Its antigen remains unknown. The study's findings and limits: CXCR3-positive naive cells carried more hydrophobic TRB CDR3s than CXCR3-negative ones.

Germline V lookup: CDR1 SGHTA, CDR2 FQGNSA. The CDR3 contains 15 residues. UMI labels and 5' RACE were used to prepare the TRB cDNA libraries. TCRdb re-called the 5' RACE reads; every CDR3 protein appears as one record, without DNA. The specimen's table records thousands of distinct CDR3 sequences. This TCR was sampled from a human donor in good health. Some clones in this sample may be carry-over from other donors' samples. The chain employs TRBV7-2 and TRBJ2-7; checking the TCRdb D call of TRBD2 is not possible without DNA. Sequenced input: naive CXCR3+ CD8+ T cells from blood. Noted subset: CD45RO-CCR7+CD27+CD95- naive CD8+ T cells expressing CXCR3 (TNR3+). CDR3 amino acids: CASSLLRTISYEQYF.